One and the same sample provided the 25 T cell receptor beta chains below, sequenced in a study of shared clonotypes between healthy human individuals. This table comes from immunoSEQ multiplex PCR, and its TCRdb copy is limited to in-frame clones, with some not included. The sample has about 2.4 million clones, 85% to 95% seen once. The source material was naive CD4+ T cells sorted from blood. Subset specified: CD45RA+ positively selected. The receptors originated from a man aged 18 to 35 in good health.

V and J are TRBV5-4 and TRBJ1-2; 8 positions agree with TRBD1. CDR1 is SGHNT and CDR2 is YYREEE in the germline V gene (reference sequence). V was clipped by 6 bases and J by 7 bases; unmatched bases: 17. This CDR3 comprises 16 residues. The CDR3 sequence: CASTLGGTTGGFGYTF. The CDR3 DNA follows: TGTGCCAGCACGCTCGGAGGTACAACAGGGGGTTTTGGCTACACCTTC. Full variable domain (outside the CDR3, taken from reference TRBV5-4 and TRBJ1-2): ETGVTQSPTHLIKTRGQQVTLRCSSQSGHNTVSWYQQALGQGPQFIFQYYREEENGRGNFPPRFSGLQFPNYSSELNVNALELDDSALYLCASTLGGTTGGFGYTFGSGTRLTVV.

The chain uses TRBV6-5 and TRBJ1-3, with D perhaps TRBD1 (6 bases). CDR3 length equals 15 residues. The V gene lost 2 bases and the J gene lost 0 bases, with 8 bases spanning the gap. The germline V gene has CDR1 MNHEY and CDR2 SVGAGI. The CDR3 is CASSYQGPSGNTIYF. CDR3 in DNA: TGTGCCAGCAGTTACCAGGGGCCCTCTGGAAACACCATATATTTT.

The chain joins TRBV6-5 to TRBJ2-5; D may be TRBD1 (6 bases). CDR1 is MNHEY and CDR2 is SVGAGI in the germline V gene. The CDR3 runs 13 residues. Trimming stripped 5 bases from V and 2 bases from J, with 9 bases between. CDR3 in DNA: TGTGCCAGCAGTACAGGGATTCAAGAGACCCAGTACTTC. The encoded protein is CASSTGIQETQYF.

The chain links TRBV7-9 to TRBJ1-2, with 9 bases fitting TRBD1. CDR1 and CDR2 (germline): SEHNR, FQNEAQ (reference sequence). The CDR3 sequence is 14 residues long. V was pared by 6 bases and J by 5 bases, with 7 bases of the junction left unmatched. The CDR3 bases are TGTGCCAGCAGTCCTACAGGGGGCTTTTATGGCTACACCTTC. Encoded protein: CASSPTGGFYGYTF.

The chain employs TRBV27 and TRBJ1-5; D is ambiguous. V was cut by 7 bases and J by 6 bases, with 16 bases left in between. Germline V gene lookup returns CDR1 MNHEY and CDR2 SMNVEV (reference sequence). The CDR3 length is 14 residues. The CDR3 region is CASTPLGSTQPQHF. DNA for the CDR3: TGTGCCAGCACCCCTTTGGGGAGTACTCAGCCCCAGCATTTT.

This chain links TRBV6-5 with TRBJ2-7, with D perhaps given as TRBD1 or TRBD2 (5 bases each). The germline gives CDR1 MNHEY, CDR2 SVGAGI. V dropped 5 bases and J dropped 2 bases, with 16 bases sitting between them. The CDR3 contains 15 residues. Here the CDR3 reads CASSPNRDQTYEQYF. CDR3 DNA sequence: TGTGCCAGCAGTCCGAACCGGGACCAAACCTACGAGCAGTACTTC.

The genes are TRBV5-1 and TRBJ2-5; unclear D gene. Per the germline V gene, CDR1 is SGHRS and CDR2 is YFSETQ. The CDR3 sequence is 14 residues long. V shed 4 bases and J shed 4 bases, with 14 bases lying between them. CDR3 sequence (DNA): TGCGCCAGCAGCGAGTCTGCGACGCGAGAGACCCAGTACTTC. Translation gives CASSESATRETQYF.

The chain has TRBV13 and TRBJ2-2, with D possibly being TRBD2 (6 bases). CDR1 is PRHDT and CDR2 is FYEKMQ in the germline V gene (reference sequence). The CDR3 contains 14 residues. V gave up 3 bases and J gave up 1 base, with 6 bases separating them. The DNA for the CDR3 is TGTGCCAGCAGCTTGGAGGGGAACACCGGGGAGCTGTTTTTT. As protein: CASSLEGNTGELFF.

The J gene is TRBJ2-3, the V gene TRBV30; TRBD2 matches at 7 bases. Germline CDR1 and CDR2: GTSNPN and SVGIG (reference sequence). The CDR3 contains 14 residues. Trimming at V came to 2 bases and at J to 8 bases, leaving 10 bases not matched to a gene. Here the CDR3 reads CAWSPDGGSGTQYF. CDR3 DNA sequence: TGTGCCTGGAGTCCGGACGGGGGGAGCGGTACGCAGTATTTT.

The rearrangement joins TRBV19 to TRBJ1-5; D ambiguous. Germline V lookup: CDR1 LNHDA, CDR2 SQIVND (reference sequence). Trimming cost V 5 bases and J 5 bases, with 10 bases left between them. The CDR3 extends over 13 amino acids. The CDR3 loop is CASSRALYQPQHF. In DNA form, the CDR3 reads TGTGCCAGTAGTCGGGCTCTTTATCAGCCCCAGCATTTT.

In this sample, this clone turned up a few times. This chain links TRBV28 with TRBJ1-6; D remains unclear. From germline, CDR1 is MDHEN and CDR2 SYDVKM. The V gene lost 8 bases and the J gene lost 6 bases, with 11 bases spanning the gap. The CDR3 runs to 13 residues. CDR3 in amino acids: CASCSGFNSPLHF. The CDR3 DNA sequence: TGTGCCAGCTGCTCAGGATTTAATTCACCCCTCCACTTT.

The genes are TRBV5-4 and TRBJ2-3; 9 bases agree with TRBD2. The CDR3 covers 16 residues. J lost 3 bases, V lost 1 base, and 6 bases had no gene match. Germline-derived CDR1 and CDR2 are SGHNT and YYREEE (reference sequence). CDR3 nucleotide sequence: TGTGCCAGCAGCTTGAAAGCGGGGGGCGTAACAGATACGCAGTATTTT. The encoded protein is CASSLKAGGVTDTQYF.

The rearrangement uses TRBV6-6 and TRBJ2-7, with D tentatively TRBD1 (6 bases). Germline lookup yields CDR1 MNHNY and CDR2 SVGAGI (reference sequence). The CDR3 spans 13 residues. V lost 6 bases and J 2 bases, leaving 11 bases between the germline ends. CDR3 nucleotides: TGTGCCAGCAGCCGGGACATCACCTACGAGCAGTACTTC. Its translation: CASSRDITYEQYF.

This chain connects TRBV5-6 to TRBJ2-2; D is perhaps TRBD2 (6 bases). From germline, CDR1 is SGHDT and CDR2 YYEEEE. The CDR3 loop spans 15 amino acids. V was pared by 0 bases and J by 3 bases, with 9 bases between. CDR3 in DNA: TGTGCCAGCAGCTTGGACGGGGGATACACCGGGGAGCTGTTTTTT. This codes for CASSLDGGYTGELFF.

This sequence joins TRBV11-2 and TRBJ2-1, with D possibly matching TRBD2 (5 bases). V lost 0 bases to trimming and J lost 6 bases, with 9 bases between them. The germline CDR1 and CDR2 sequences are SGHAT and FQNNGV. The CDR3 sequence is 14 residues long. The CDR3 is CASSLEIRGNEQFF. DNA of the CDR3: TGTGCCAGCAGCTTAGAAATTCGGGGCAATGAGCAGTTCTTC.

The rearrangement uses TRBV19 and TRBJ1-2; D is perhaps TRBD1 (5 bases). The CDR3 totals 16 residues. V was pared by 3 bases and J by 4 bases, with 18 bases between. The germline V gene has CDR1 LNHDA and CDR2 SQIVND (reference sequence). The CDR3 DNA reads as TGTGCCAGTAGTATTGGGGCACAAGTTTCAGGCTATGGCTACACCTTC. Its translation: CASSIGAQVSGYGYTF.

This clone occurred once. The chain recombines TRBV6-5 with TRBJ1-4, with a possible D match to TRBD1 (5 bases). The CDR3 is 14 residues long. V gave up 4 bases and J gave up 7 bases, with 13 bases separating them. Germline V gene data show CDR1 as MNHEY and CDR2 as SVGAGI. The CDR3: CASSFFGRAEKLFF. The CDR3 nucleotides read TGTGCCAGCAGTTTCTTCGGCAGGGCTGAAAAACTGTTTTTT.

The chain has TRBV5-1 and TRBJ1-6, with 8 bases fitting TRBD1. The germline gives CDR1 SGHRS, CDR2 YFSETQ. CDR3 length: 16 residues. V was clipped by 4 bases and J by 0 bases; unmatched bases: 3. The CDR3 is CASSRDRNSYNSPLHF. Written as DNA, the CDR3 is TGCGCCAGCAGCCGGGACAGGAACTCCTATAATTCACCCCTCCACTTT.

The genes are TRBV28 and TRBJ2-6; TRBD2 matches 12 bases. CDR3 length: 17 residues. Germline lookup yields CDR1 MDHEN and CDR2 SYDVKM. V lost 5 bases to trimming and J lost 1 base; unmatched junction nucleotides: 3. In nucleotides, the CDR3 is TGTGCCAGCAGTACGACTAGCGGGGGATCTGGGGCCAACGTCCTGACTTTC. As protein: CASSTTSGGSGANVLTF.

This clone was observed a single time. CDR3 nucleotide sequence: TGTGCCAGCTCACCCGCCGAACTTTCACCCCTCCACTTT. Translating gives CASSPAELSPLHF. The chain links TRBV18 to TRBJ1-6, with D hard to call. Germline CDR1 is KGHSH and CDR2 is LQKENI. Trimming left V 3 bases short and J 9 bases short, with 9 bases between. The length of the CDR3 is 13 residues.

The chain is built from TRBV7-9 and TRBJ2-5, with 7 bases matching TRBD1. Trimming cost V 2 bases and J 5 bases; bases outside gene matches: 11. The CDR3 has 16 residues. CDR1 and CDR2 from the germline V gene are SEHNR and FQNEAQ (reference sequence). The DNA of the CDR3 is TGTGCCAGCAGCTTATTTTGGGACAGTTGGGGCGAGACCCAGTACTTC. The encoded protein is CASSLFWDSWGETQYF.

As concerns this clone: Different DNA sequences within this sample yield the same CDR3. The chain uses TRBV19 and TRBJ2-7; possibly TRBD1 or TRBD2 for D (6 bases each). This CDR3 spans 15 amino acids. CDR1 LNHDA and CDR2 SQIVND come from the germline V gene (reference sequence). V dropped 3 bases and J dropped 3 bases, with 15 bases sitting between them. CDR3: CASSIGGQGIYEQYF. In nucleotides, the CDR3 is TGTGCCAGTAGTATCGGGGGTCAGGGGATCTACGAGCAGTACTTC.

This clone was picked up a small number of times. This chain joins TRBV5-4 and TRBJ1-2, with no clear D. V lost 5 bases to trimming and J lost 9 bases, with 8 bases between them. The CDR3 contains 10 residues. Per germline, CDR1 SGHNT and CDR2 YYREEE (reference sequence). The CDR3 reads CASRSGSYTF. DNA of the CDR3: TGTGCCAGCAGATCAGGTAGCTACACCTTC.

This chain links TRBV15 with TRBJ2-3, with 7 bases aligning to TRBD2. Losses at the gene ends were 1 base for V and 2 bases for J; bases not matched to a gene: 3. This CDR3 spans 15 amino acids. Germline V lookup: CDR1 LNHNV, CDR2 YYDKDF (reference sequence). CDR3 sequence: CATSRASGLTDTQYF. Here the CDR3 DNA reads TGTGCCACCAGCAGAGCTAGCGGTCTCACAGATACGCAGTATTTT.

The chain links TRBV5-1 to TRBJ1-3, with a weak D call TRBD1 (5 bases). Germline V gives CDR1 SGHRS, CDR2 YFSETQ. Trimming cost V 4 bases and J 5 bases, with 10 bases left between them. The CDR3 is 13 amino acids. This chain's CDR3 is CASSPGGRNTIYF. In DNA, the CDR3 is TGCGCCAGCAGCCCTGGGGGTAGAAACACCATATATTTT.